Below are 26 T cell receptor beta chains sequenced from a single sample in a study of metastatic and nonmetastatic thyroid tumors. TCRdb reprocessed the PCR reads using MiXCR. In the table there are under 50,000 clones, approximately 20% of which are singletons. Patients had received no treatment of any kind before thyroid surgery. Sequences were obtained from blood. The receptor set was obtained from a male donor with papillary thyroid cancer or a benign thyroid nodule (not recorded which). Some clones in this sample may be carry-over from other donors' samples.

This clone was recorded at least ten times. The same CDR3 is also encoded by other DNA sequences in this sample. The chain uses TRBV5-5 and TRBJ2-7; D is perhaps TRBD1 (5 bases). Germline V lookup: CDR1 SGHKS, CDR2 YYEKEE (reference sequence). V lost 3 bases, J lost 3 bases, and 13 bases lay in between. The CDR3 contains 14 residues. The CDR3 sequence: CASSSSWGIYEQYF. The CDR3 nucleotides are TGTGCCAGCAGCTCATCGTGGGGCATCTACGAGCAGTACTTC.

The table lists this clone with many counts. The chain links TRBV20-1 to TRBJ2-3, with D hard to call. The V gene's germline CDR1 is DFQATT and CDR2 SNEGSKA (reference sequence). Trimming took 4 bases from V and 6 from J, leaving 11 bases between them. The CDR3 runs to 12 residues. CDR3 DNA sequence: TGCAGTGCTATTTGGGGTGGGGATACGCAGTATTTT. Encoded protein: CSAIWGGDTQYF.

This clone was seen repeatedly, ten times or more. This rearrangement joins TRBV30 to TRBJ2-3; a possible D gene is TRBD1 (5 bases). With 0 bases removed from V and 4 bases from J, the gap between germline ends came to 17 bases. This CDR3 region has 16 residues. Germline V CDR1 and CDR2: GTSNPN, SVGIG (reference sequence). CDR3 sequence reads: CAWSVGASLGADTQYF. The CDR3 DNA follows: TGTGCCTGGAGTGTAGGGGCCTCGTTGGGTGCAGATACGCAGTATTTT.

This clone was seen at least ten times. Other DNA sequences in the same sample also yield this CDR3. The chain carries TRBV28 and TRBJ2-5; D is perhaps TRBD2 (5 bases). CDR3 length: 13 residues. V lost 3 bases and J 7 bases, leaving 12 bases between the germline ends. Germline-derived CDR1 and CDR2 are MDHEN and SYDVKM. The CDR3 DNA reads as TGTGCCAGCAGTTTGTCCGCCCGGGGGACCCAGTACTTC. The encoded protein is CASSLSARGTQYF.

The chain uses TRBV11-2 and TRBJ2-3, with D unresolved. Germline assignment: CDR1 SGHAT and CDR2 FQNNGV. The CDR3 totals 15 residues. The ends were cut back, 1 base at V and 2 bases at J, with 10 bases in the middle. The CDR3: CASSLGAASTDTQYF. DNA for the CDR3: TGTGCCAGCAGCTTAGGGGCGGCCTCCACAGATACGCAGTATTTT.

CDR3 protein: CASSPSLGPTEAFF. For the CDR3, the DNA is TGTGCCAGCAGCCCCAGCCTGGGGCCCACTGAAGCTTTCTTT. The V and J genes are TRBV9 and TRBJ1-1; D may be TRBD1 (5 bases). Germline CDR1 reads SGDLS; CDR2 reads YYNGEE. V shed 4 bases and J shed 4 bases, with 14 bases lying between them. The CDR3 covers 14 residues.

The chain's CDR3 is CAIDDAGGQETQYF. CDR3 bases: TGTGCCATCGATGATGCCGGGGGGCAAGAGACCCAGTACTTC. The chain carries TRBV28 and TRBJ2-5, with 7 bases identical to TRBD2. The CDR3 loop spans 14 amino acids. V shed 10 bases, J shed 2 bases, and the junction held 10 bases outside the gene matches. Germline CDR1 MDHEN, CDR2 SYDVKM.

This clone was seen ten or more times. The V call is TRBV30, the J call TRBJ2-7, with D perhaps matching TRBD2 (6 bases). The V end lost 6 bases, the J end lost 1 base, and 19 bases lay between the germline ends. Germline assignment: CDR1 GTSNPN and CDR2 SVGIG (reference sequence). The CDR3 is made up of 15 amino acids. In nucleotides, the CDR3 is TGTGCCTGTAACCCCGGCGGGGAGATTTCCTACGAGCAGTACTTC. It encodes CACNPGGEISYEQYF.

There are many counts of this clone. This CDR3 is CASSPLDRPDFYGYTF. The CDR3 nucleotides are TGTGCCAGCAGTCCTCTAGACAGACCCGATTTTTATGGCTACACCTTC. The chain employs TRBV27 and TRBJ1-2; D might be TRBD1 (5 bases). Germline-derived CDR1 and CDR2 are MNHEY and SMNVEV (reference sequence). The CDR3 extends over 16 amino acids. V was clipped by 5 bases and J by 5 bases, with 21 bases between them.

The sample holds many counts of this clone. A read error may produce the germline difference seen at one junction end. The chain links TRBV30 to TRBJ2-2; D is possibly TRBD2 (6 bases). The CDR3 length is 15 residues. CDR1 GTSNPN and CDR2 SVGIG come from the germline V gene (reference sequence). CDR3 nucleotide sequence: TGTGCCTGGAGTTTAGGGACTCGAAACACCGGGGGGCTGTTTTTT. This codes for CAWSLGTRNTGGLFF.

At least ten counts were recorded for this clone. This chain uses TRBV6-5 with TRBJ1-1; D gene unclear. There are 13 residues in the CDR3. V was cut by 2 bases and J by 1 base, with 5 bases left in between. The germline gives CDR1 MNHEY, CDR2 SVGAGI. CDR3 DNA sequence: TGTGCCAGCAGTTACCGACAGAACACTGAAGCTTTCTTT. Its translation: CASSYRQNTEAFF.

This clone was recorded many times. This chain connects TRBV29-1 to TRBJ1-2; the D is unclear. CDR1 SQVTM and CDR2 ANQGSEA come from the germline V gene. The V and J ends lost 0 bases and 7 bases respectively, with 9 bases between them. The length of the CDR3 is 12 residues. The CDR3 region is CSVEEPPSGYTF. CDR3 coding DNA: TGCAGCGTTGAAGAGCCCCCAAGTGGCTACACCTTC.

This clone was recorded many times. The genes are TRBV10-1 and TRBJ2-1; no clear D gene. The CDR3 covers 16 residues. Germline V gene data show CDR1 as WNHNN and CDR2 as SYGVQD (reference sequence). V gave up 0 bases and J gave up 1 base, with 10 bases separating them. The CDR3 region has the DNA TGCGCCAGCAGTGAGTCAGAACAGCTTTCCTACAATGAGCAGTTCTTC. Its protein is CASSESEQLSYNEQFF.

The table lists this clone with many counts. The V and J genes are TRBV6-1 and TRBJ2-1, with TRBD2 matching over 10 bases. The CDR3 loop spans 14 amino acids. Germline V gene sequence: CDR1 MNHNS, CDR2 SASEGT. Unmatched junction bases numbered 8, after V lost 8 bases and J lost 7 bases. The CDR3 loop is CASWQRGGRNEQFF. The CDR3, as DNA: TGTGCCAGCTGGCAGCGGGGGGGCCGAAATGAGCAGTTCTTC.

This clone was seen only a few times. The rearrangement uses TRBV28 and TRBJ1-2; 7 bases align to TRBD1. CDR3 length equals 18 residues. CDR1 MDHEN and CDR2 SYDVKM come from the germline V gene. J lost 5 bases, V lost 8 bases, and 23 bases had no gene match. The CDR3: CASYSGEGTGARGYGYTF. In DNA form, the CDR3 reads TGTGCCAGCTATTCTGGGGAGGGTACAGGGGCTCGGGGATATGGCTACACCTTC.

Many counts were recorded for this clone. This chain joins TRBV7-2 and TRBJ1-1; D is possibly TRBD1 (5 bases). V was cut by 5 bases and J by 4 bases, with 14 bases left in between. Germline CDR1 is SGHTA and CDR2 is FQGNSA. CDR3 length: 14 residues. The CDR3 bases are TGTGCCAGCAGCAGGGGTCCCGAACGCACTGAAGCTTTCTTT. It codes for CASSRGPERTEAFF.

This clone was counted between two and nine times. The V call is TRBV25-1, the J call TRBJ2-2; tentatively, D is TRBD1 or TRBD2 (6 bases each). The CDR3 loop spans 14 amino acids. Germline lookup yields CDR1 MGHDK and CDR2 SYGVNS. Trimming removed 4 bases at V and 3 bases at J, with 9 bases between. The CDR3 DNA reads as TGTGCCAGCAGTGCGGGGGCGGACACCGGGGAGCTGTTTTTT. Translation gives CASSAGADTGELFF.

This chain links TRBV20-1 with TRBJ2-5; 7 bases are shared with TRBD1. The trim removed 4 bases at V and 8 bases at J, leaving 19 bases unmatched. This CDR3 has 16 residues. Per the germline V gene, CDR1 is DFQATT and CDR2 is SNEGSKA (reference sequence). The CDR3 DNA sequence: TGCAGTGCTACTCCCACGACAGGGCACGTGTCGGGAACCCAGTACTTC. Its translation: CSATPTTGHVSGTQYF.

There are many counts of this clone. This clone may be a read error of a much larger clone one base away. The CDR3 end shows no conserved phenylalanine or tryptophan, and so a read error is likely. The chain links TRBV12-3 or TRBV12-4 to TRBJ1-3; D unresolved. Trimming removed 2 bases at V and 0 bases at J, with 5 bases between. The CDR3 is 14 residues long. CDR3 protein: CASSLSLSGNTIYL. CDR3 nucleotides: TGTGCCAGCAGTTTAAGTCTCTCTGGAAACACCATATATCTT.

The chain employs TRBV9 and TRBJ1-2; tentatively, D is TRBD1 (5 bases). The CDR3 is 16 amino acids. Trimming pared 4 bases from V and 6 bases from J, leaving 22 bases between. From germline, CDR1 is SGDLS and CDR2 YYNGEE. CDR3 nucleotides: TGTGCCAGCAGCAGATCTTGGAGGGAGGGGAAGGATGGCTACACCTTC. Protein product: CASSRSWREGKDGYTF.

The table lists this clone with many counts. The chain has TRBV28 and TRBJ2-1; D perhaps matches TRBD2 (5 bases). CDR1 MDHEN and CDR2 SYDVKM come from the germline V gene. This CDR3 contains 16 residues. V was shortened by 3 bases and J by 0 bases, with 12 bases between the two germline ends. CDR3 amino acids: CASSLGRTASYNEQFF. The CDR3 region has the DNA TGTGCCAGCAGTTTGGGGAGAACGGCCTCCTACAATGAGCAGTTCTTC.

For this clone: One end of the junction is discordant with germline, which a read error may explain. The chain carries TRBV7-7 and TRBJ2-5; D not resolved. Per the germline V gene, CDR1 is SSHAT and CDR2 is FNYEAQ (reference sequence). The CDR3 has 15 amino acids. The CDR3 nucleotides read TGTGCTAGCAGCTTATGCCCGTACGTCCAAGAGACCCAGTACTTC. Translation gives CASSLCPYVQETQYF.

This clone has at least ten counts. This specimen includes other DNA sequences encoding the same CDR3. The CDR3 DNA reads TGTGCCAGCAGTGGACAGGGGGCATCCTACGAGCAGTACTTC. Protein: CASSGQGASYEQYF. The rearrangement joins TRBV27 to TRBJ2-7, with 11 bases matching TRBD1. Trimming took 5 bases from V and 1 from J; bases not matched to a gene: 1. CDR1 and CDR2 (germline): MNHEY, SMNVEV (reference sequence). The CDR3 is 14 amino acids.

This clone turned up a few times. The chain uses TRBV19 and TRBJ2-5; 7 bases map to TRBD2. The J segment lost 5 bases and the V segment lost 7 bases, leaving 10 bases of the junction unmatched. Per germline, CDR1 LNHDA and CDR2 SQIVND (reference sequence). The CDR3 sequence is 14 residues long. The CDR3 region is CASTPPGGIETQYF. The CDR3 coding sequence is TGTGCCAGTACCCCACCCGGGGGGATTGAGACCCAGTACTTC.

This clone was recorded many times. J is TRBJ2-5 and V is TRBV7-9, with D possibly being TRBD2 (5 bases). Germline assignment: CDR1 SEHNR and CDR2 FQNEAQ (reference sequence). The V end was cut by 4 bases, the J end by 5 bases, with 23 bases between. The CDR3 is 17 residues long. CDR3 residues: CASSSSLRGITLETQYF. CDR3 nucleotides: TGTGCCAGCAGCTCTAGCTTGAGAGGAATCACCCTGGAGACCCAGTACTTC.

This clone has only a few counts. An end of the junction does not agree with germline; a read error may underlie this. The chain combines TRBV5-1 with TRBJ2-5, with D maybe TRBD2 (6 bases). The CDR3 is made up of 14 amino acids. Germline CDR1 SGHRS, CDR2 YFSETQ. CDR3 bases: TGCGCCAGCAGCTTGTGGGACTTACAAGAGACCCAATACTTC. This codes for CASSLWDLQETQYF.